This TCR beta chain emerged from a study of cytomegalovirus exposure and HLA in healthy donors. Overall study: Earlier results showed 120 million or so unique TCR beta sequences derived from around 170 million T cells.

The PCR made use of 60 Vbeta and 13 Jbeta primers. Data came from immunoSEQ multiplex PCR; TCRdb stores just in-frame clones and leaves some out. This sample's clone table lists roughly 190,000 clones. The CDR3 covers 15 residues. Trimming removed 0 bases from V and 7 bases from J, with 15 bases in between. Germline V gives CDR1 MNHEY, CDR2 SVGAGI. Findings of the study overall: In an earlier analysis, productive rearrangement rates for most beta V segments clustered near 87% or 30%. Presence/absence analyses assumed roughly uniform sequencing depth across donors.

Points on this clone: Its antigen is unidentified.

This receptor was obtained from a young man in good health and CMV-seronegative. The sample taken for sequencing was PBMCs. The J gene is TRBJ2-5, the V gene TRBV6-5, with D possibly being TRBD2 (6 bases). CDR3: CASSYSVRGLGTQYF. In nucleotides, the CDR3 is TGTGCCAGCAGTTACTCCGTTCGGGGGTTGGGGACCCAGTACTTC.